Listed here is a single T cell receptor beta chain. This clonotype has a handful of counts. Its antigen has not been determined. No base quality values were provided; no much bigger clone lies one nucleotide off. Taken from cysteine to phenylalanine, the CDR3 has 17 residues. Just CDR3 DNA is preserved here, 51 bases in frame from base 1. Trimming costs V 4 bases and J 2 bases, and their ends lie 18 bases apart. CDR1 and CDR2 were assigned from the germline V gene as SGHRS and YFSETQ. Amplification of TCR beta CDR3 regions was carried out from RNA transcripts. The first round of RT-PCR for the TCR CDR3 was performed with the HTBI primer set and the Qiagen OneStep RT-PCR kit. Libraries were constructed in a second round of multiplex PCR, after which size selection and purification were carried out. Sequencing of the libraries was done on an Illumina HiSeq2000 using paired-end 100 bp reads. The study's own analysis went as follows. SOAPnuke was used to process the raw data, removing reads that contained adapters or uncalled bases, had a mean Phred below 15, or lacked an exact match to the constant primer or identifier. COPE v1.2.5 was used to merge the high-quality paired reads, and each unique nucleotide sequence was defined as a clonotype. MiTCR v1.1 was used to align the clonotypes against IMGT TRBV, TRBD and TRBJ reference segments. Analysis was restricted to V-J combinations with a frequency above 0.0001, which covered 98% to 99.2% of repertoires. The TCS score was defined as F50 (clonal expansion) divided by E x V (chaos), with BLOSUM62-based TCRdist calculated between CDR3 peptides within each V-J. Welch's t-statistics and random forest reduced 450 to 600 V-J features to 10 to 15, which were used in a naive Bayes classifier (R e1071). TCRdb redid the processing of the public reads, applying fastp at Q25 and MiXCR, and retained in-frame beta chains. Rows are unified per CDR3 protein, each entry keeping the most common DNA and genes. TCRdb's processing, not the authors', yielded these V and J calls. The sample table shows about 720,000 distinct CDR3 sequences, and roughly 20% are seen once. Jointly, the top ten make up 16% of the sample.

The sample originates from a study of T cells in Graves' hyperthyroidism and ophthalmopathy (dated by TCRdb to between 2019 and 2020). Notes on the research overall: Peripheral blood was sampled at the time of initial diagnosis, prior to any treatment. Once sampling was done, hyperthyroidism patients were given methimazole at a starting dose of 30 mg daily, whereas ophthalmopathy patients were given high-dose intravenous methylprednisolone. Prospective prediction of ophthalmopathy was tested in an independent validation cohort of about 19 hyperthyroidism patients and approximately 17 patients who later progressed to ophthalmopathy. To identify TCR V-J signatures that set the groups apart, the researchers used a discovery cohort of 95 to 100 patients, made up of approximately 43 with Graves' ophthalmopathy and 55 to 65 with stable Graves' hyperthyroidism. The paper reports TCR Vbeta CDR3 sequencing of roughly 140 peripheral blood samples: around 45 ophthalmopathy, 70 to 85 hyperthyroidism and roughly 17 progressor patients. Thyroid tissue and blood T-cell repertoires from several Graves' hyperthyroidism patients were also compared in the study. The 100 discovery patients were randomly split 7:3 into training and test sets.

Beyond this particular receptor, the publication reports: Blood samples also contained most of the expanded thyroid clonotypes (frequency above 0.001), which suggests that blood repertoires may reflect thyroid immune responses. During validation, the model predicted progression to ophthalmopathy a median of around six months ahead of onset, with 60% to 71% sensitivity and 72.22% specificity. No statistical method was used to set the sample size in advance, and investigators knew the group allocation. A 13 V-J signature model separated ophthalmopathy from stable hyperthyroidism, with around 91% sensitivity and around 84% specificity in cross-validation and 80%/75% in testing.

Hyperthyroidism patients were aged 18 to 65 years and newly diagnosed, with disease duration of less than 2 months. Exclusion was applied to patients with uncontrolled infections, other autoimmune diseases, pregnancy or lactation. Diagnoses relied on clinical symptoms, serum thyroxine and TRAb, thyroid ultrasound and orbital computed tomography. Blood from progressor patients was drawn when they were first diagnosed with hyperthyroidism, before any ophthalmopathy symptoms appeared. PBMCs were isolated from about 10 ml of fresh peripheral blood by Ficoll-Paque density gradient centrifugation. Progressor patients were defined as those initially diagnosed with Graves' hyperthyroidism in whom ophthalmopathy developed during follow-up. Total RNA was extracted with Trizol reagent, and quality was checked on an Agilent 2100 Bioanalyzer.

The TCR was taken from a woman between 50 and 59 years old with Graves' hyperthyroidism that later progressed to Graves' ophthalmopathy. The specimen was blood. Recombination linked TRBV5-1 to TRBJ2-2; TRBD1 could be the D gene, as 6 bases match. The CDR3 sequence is CASSPSFGTFNTGELFF. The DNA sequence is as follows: TGCGCCAGCAGCCCCTCGTTCGGGACATTTAACACCGGGGAGCTGTTTTTT.